The 17 T cell receptor beta chains below come from one sample, sequenced in a study of blood T cell repertoires in COVID-19. Repertoires were generated with immunoSEQ multiplex PCR, while TCRdb's copy carries only in-frame clones and drops some. The table shows a few hundred thousand clones, with 80% to 90% occurring only once. The sample consisted of peripheral blood. The receptors were gathered from a man aged 35 to 55 with acute or convalescent COVID-19.

In DNA, the CDR3 is TGCGCCAGCAGCTGGACCGGCGGGAGCACGGGGACCGGGGAGCTGTTTTTT. This codes for CASSWTGGSTGTGELFF. The rearrangement joins TRBV5-1 to TRBJ2-2; TRBD2 matches at 7 bases. This CDR3 has 17 residues. In germline, CDR1 is SGHRS, CDR2 YFSETQ. The J segment lost 5 bases and the V segment lost 3 bases, leaving 13 bases of the junction unmatched.

The sample holds a few counts of this clone. This sequence joins TRBV30 and TRBJ1-4; tentative D call: TRBD1 (6 bases). This CDR3 region has 16 residues. V was clipped by 0 bases and J by 4 bases, with 15 bases between them. Looked up from germline, CDR1 is GTSNPN and CDR2 is SVGIG (reference sequence). CDR3 region: CAWSVHQGRGNEKLFF. In DNA form, the CDR3 reads TGTGCCTGGAGTGTACACCAGGGGAGAGGTAATGAAAAACTGTTTTTT.

The chain links TRBV2 to TRBJ2-3, with a weak D call TRBD1 (5 bases). V shed 2 bases and J shed 14 bases, with 14 bases lying between them. The CDR3 loop spans 12 amino acids. Per the germline V gene, CDR1 is SNHLY and CDR2 is FYNNEI. The CDR3 nucleotides read TGTGCCAGCAGTGAATCTATGGACACACGGTATTTT. Its translation is CASSESMDTRYF.

This chain uses TRBV6-5 with TRBJ1-3; maybe TRBD1 (5 bases). Germline CDR1 reads MNHEY; CDR2 reads SVGAGI. The length of the CDR3 is 15 residues. Trimming pared 0 bases from V and 4 bases from J, leaving 10 bases between. The CDR3 DNA reads as TGTGCCAGCAGTTACTCCGGGGGTGGCGGAAACACCATATATTTT. This sequence encodes CASSYSGGGGNTIYF.

The CDR3 is CASRREGEQFF. Written as DNA, the CDR3 is TGTGCCAGCAGACGGGAAGGGGAGCAGTTCTTC. The rearrangement uses TRBV12-3 or TRBV12-4 and TRBJ2-1, with a possible D match to TRBD2 (5 bases). This CDR3 is built from 11 residues. With 6 bases removed from V and 10 bases from J, the gap between germline ends came to 10 bases.

This sequence joins TRBV12-3 or TRBV12-4 and TRBJ1-5; D is undetermined. This CDR3 contains 12 residues. The ends were cut back, 6 bases at V and 6 bases at J, with 9 bases in the middle. CDR3: CASRTVLQPQHF. CDR3 bases: TGTGCCAGCAGAACAGTCCTTCAGCCCCAGCATTTT.

The V and J genes are TRBV6-5 and TRBJ1-2; 8 positions agree with TRBD1. The CDR3 is 15 amino acids. Germline V gene sequence: CDR1 MNHEY, CDR2 SVGAGI. V lost 6 bases to trimming and J lost 5 bases; unmatched junction nucleotides: 11. The CDR3: CASRSESQGAYGYTF. CDR3 nucleotide sequence: TGTGCCAGCAGATCAGAAAGCCAGGGGGCTTATGGCTACACCTTC.

In regard to this clone: Other DNA sequences in the sample encode the same CDR3. The rearrangement uses TRBV9 and TRBJ2-1; 8 positions match TRBD2. The CDR3 has 15 residues. Germline-derived CDR1 and CDR2 are SGDLS and YYNGEE. V shed 0 bases, J shed 2 bases, and the junction held 1 base outside the gene matches. The CDR3 DNA sequence: TGTGCCAGCAGCGTAGCGGGAGGGCCCTACAATGAGCAGTTCTTC. The encoded protein is CASSVAGGPYNEQFF.

The chain has TRBV3-1 (or the pseudogene TRBV3-2) and TRBJ1-6, with D hard to call. This CDR3 contains 14 residues. CDR1 LGHDT and CDR2 YNNKEL come from the germline V gene (reference sequence). The germline V and J ends were trimmed by 4 bases and 7 bases, with 11 bases remaining between them. CDR3 sequence reads: CASSLSVFNSPLHF. CDR3 sequence (DNA): TGTGCCAGCAGCCTCAGTGTATTCAATTCACCCCTCCACTTT.

V gene TRBV30 combines with J gene TRBJ1-1, with a weak D call TRBD1 (6 bases). The ends were cut back, 4 bases at V and 4 bases at J, with 13 bases in the middle. CDR3 length: 13 amino acids. CDR1 and CDR2 from the germline V gene are GTSNPN and SVGIG (reference sequence). The CDR3 region is CAWTRGGGTEAFF. In DNA, the CDR3 is TGTGCCTGGACGAGGGGAGGGGGCACTGAAGCTTTCTTT.

For this clone: Compared with germline, one end of the junction differs, possibly owing to a read error. The gene calls are TRBV29-1 and TRBJ2-6, with D possibly matching TRBD2 (6 bases). This CDR3 comprises 14 residues. Germline loops: CDR1 SQVTM, CDR2 ANQGSEA. The CDR3 nucleotides read TGCAGCGTTGAGGGAGGCCGCGGGGCCAACGTCCTGGCTTTC. This encodes CSVEGGRGANVLAF.

The chain has TRBV10-3 and TRBJ1-4; 8 bases map to TRBD1. CDR1 and CDR2 (germline): ENHRY, SYGVKD. The CDR3 has 16 residues. The V and J ends lost 2 bases and 7 bases, in that order; junction bases with no gene match: 9. The CDR3 DNA sequence: TGTGCCATCAGTGAGATCTTTGGACAGGGACCTGAAAAACTGTTTTTT. This gives the protein CAISEIFGQGPEKLFF.

V and J are TRBV15 and TRBJ2-2, with 7 bases fitting TRBD2. CDR1 is LNHNV, CDR2 YYDKDF, per germline (reference sequence). CDR3 length equals 13 residues. V shed 5 bases and J 5 bases; nucleotides not matched to a gene: 2. The CDR3, as DNA: TGTGCCACCAGCTGGGGGGGGACCGGGGAGCTGTTTTTT. It specifies CATSWGGTGELFF.

This chain connects TRBV19 to TRBJ2-2; 8 bases are a match to TRBD2. The CDR3 runs to 15 residues. CDR1 and CDR2 from the germline V gene are LNHDA and SQIVND (reference sequence). Trimming took 7 bases from V and 4 from J; bases not matched to a gene: 8. The CDR3 sequence is CASTKVAGFTGELFF. CDR3 DNA: TGTGCCAGTACCAAGGTAGCGGGGTTCACCGGGGAGCTGTTTTTT.

The chain uses TRBV27 and TRBJ2-7; no clear D gene. The germline V and J ends were trimmed by 6 bases and 2 bases, with 14 bases remaining between them. Germline CDR1 reads MNHEY; CDR2 reads SMNVEV (reference sequence). The CDR3 is 14 amino acids. This chain's CDR3 is CASSAGLFAYEQYF. Written as DNA, the CDR3 is TGTGCCAGCAGCGCAGGTCTTTTTGCCTACGAGCAGTACTTC.

The rearrangement uses TRBV5-1 and TRBJ1-1; D gene uncertain. Trimming removed 1 base from V and 0 bases from J, with 7 bases in between. The CDR3 totals 14 residues. Germline assignment: CDR1 SGHRS and CDR2 YFSETQ. CDR3 region: CASSLWRMNTEAFF. CDR3 DNA: TGCGCCAGCAGCTTGTGGCGGATGAACACTGAAGCTTTCTTT. The full variable domain, rest sourced from reference TRBV5-1 and TRBJ1-1, is KAGVTQTPRYLIKTRGQQVTLSCSPISGHRSVSWYQQTPGQGLQFLFEYFSETQRNKGNFPGRFSGRQFSNSRSEMNVSTLELGDSALYLCASSLWRMNTEAFFGQGTRLTVV.

V is TRBV11-2 and J is TRBJ1-2, with 8 nucleotides matching TRBD1. The CDR3 is made up of 14 amino acids. From germline, CDR1 is SGHAT and CDR2 FQNNGV. The ends lost 6 bases at V and 3 bases at J; junction bases unmatched: 6. The CDR3: CASSPGTGHYGYTF. CDR3 in DNA: TGTGCCAGCAGTCCCGGGACAGGTCACTATGGCTACACCTTC.